This TCR beta chain was obtained from a study of cytomegalovirus exposure and HLA in healthy donors. Trimming stripped 5 bases from V and 0 bases from J, with 13 bases between. The CDR3 loop spans 15 amino acids. The germline gives CDR1 MNHNS, CDR2 SASEGT. Both 60 Vbeta primers and 13 Jbeta primers went into the PCR. TCRdb's table, derived via immunoSEQ multiplex PCR, lists solely in-frame clones and lacks some. The sample lists hundreds of thousands of clones; 77% were seen once. The source is a woman aged 60-70 years in good health and CMV-seropositive. The sample consisted of PBMCs. This sequence joins TRBV6-1 and TRBJ1-1; D not resolved. The CDR3 protein is CASSKDGVMNTEAFF. In DNA form, the CDR3 reads TGTGCCAGCAGTAAGGACGGGGTAATGAACACTGAAGCTTTCTTT.